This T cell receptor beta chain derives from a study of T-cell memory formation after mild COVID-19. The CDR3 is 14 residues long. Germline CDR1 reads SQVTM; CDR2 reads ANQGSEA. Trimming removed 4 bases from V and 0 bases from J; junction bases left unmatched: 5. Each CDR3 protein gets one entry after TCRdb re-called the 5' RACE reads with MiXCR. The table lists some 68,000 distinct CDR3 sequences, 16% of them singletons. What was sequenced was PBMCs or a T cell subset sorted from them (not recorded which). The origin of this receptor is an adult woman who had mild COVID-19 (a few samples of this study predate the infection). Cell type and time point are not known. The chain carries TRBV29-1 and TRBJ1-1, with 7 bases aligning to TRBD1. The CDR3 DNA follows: TGCAGCGTTGCAGGGGGACAAATGAACACTGAAGCTTTCTTT. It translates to CSVAGGQMNTEAFF.